The sequence of this T cell receptor (beta chain) was determined in a study of cytomegalovirus exposure and HLA in healthy donors. Study outcomes and limitations: The study put roughly 160 TCR beta chains on its list as cytomegalovirus-associated. As a later analysis revealed, the rate of TCR association differed by HLA locus, with DRB1 most and HLA-C fewest.

In this sample, this clone turned up a few times. Antigen: not known. The germline gives CDR1 MDHEN, CDR2 SYDVKM. This CDR3 has 14 amino acids. Trimming took off 0 bases at V and 5 bases at J, with 7 bases between the two ends. The PCR used 60 Vbeta and 13 Jbeta primers. Produced via immunoSEQ multiplex PCR; TCRdb's table is partial and in-frame only. Of roughly 97,000 clones listed, around 80% were seen once; the top ten hold 5% to 6.5%. The rearrangement joins TRBV28 to TRBJ1-4; possibly TRBD1 for D (5 bases). The sequence derives from a woman younger than 30 in good health and CMV-seropositive. The specimen was PBMCs. CDR3 residues: CASSLWTENEKLFF. Here the CDR3 DNA reads TGTGCCAGCAGTTTATGGACAGAGAATGAAAAACTGTTTTTT.